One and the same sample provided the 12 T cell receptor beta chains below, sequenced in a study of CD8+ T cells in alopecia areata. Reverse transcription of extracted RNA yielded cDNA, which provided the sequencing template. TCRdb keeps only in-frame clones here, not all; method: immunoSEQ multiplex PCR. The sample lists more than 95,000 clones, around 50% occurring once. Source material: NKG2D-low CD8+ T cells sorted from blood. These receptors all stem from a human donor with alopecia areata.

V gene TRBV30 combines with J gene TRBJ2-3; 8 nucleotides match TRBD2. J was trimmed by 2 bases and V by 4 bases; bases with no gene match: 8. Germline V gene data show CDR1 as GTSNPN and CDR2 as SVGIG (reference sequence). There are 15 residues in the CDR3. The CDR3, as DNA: TGTGCCTGGAACTGGGGACTAGAAAACACAGATACGCAGTATTTT. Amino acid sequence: CAWNWGLENTDTQYF.

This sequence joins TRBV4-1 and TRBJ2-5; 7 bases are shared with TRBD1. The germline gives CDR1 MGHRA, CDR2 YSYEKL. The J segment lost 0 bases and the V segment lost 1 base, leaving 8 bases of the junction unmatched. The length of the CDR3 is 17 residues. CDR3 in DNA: TGCGCCAGCAGCCAAGCCCGTCAAGGGACAGACCAAGAGACCCAGTACTTC. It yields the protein CASSQARQGTDQETQYF.

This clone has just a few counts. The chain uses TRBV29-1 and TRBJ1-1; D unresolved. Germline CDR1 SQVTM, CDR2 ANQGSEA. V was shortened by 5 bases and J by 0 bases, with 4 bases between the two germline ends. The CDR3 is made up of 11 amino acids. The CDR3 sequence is CSVNVNTEAFF. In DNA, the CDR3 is TGCAGCGTTAACGTGAACACTGAAGCTTTCTTT.

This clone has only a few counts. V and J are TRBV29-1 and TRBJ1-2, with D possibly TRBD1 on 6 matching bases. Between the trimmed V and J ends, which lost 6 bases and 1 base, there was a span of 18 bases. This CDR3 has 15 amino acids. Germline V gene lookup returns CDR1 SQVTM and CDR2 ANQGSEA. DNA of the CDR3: TGCAGCGTCCCACGGTCAGGGGAATTTAACTATGGCTACACCTTC. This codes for CSVPRSGEFNYGYTF. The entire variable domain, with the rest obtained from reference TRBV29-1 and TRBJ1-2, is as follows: SAVISQKPSRDICQRGTSLTIQCQVDSQVTMMFWYRQQPGQSLTLIATANQGSEATYESGFVIDKFPISRPNLTFSTLTVSNMSPEDSSIYLCSVPRSGEFNYGYTFGSGTRLTVV.

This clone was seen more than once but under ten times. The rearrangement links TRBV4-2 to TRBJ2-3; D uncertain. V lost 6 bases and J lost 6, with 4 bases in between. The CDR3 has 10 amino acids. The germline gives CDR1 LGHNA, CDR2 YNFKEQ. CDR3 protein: CASRGDTQYF. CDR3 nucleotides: TGTGCCAGCAGGGGGGATACGCAGTATTTT.

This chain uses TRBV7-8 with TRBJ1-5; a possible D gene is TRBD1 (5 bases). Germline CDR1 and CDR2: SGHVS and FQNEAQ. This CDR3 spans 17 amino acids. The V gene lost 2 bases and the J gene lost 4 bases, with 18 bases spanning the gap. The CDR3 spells CASSLWQGGAVNQPQHF. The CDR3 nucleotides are TGTGCCAGCAGCTTATGGCAGGGAGGGGCGGTAAATCAGCCCCAGCATTTT.

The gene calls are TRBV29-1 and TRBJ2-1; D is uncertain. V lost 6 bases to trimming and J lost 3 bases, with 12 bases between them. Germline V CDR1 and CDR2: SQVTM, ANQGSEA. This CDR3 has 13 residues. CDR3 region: CSVRLVDYNEQFF. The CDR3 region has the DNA TGCAGCGTACGACTCGTCGACTACAATGAGCAGTTCTTC.

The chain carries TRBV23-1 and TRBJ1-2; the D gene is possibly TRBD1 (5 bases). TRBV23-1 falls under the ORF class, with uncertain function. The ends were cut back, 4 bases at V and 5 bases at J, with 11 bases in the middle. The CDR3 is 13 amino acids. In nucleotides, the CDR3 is TGCGCCAGCAGTCTAACAGGACGATATGGCTACACCTTC. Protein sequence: CASSLTGRYGYTF.

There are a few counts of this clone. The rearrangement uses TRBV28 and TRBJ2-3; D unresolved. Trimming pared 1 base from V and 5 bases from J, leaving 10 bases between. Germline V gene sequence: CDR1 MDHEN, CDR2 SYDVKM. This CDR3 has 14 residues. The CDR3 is CASSLSGGGDTQYF. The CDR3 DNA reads TGTGCCAGCAGTTTATCCGGCGGCGGAGATACGCAGTATTTT.

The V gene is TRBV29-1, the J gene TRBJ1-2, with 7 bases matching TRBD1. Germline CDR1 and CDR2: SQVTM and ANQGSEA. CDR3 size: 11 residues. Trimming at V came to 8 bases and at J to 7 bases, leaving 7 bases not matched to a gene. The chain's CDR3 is CSTGQESGYTF. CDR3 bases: TGCAGCACAGGACAGGAGTCTGGCTACACCTTC.

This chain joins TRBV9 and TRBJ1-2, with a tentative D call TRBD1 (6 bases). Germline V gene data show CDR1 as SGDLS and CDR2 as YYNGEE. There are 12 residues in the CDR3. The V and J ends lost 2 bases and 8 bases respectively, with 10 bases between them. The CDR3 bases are TGTGCCAGCAGCGTTGGGGGCGGAGGCTACACCTTC. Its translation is CASSVGGGGYTF.

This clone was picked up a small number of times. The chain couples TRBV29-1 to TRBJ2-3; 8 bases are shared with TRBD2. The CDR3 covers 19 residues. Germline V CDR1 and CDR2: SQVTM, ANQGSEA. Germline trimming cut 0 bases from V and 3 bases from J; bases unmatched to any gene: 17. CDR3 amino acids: CSVEDRLFGTGGPTDTQYF. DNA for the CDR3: TGCAGCGTTGAAGATCGACTTTTTGGAACGGGAGGGCCAACAGATACGCAGTATTTT.